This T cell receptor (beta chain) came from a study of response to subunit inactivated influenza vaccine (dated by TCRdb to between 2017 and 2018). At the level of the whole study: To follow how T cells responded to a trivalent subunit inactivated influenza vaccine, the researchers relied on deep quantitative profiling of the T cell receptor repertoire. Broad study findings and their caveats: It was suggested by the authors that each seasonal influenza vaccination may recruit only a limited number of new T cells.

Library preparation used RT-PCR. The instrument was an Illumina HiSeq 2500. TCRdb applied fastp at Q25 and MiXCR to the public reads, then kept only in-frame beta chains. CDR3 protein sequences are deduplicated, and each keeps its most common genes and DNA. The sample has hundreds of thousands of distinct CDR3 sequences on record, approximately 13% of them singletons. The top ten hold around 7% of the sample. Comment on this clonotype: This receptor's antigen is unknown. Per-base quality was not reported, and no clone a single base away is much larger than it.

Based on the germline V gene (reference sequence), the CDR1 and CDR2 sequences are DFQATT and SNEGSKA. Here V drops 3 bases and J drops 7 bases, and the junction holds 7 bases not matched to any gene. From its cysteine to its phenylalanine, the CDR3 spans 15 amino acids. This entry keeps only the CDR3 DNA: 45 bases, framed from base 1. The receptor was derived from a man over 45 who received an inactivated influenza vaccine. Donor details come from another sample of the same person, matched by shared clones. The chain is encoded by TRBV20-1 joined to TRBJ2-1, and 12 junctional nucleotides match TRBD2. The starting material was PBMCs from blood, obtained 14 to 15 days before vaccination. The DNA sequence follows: TGCAGTGCTAGGTCTCTAGCGGGGGGGGGAAATGAGCAGTTCTTC. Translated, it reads CSARSLAGGGNEQFF.